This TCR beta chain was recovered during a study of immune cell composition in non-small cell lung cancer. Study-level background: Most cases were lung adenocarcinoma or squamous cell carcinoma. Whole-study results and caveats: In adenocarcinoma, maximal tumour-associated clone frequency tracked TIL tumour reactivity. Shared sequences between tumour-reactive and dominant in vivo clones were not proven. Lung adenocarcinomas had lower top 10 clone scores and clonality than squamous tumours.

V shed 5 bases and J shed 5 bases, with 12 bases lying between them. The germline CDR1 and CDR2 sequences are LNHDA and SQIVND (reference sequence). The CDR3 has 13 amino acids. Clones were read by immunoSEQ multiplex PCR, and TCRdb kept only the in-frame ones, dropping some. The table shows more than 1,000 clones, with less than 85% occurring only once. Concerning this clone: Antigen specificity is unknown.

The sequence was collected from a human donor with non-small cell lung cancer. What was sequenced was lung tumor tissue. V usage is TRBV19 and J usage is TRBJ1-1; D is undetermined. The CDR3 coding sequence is TGTGCCAGTAGTCCCTCAAGAGAGACTGAAGCTTTCTTT. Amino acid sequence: CASSPSRETEAFF. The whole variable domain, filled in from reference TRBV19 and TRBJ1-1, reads DGGITQSPKYLFRKEGQNVTLSCEQNLNHDAMYWYRQDPGQGLRLIYYSQIVNDFQKGDIAEGYSVSREKKESFPLTVTSAQKNPTAFYLCASSPSRETEAFFGQGTRLTVV.